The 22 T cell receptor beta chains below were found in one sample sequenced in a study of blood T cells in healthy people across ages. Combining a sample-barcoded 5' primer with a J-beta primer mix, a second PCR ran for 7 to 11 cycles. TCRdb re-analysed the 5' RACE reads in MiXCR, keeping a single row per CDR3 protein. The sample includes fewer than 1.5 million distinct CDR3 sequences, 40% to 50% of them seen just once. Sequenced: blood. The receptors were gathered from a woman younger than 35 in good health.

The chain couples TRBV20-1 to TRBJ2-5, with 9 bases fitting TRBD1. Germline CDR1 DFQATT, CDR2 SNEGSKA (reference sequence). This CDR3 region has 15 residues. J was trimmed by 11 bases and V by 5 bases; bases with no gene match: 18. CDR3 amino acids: CSASSGTGTYNEQYF. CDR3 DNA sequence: TGCAGTGCTTCCTCCGGGACAGGGACCTACAATGAGCAGTACTTC.

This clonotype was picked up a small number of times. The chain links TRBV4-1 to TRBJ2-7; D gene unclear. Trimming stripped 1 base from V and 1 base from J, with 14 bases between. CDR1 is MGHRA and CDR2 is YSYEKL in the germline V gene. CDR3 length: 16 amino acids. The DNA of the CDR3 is TGCGCCAGCAGCCAAGGTCAACAGCCGTTTTCCTACGAGCAGTACTTC. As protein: CASSQGQQPFSYEQYF.

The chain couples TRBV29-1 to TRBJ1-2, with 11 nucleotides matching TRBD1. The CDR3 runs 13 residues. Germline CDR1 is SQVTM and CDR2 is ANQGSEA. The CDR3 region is CNSKGQGDYGYTF. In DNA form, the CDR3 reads TGCAACTCCAAGGGACAGGGGGACTATGGCTACACCTTC.

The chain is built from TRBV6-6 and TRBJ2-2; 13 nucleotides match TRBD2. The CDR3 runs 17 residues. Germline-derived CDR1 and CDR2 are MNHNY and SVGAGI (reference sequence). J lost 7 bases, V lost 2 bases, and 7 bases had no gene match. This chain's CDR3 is CASSYTTSGGAIGELFF. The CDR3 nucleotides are TGTGCCAGCAGTTACACCACTAGCGGGGGGGCCATCGGGGAGCTGTTTTTT.

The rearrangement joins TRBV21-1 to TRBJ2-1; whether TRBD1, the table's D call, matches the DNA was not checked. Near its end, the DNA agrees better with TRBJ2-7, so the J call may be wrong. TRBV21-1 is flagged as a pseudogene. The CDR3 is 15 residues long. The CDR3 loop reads CASSKSPGRHNEQYF. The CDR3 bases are TGTGCCAGCAGCAAGTCGCCAGGGAGACACAATGAGCAGTACTTC.

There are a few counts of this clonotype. In DNA form, the CDR3 reads TGCAGCGTTGAGAGGGCAACAAACTATGGCTACACCTTC. Its translation: CSVERATNYGYTF. The rearrangement uses TRBV29-1 and TRBJ1-2, with no clear D. The CDR3 is 13 residues long. The V gene's germline CDR1 is SQVTM and CDR2 ANQGSEA. V was trimmed by 3 bases and J by 2 bases, leaving 10 bases between them.

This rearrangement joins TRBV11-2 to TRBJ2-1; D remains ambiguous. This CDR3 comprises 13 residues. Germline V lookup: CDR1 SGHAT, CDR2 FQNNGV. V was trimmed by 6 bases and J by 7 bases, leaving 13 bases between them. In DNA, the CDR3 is TGTGCCAGCAGTCCCGAGTCAGGTAATGAGCAGTTCTTC. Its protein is CASSPESGNEQFF.

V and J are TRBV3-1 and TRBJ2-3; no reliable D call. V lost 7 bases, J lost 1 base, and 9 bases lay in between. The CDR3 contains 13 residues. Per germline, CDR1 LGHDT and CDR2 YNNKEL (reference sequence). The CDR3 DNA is TGTGCCAGCATGCCCCGGGGCACAGATACGCAGTATTTT. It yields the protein CASMPRGTDTQYF.

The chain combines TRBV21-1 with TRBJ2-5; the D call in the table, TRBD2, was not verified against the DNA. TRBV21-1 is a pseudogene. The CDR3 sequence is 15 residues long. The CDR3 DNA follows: TGTGCCGGATTTTCTAGCGGGAGACACCAAGAGGCCCAGTACTTC. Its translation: CAGFSSGRHQEAQYF.

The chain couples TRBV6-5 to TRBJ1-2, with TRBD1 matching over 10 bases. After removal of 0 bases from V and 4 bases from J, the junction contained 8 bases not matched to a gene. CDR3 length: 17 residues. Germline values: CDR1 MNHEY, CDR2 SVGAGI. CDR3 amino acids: CASSYSGDRGLPYGYTF. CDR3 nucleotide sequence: TGTGCCAGCAGTTACTCGGGGGACAGGGGATTACCCTATGGCTACACCTTC.

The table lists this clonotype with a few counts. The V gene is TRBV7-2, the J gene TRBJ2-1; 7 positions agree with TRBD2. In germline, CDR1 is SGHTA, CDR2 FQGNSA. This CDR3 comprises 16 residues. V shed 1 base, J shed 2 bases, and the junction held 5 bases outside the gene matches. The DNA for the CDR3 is TGTGCCAGCAGCTTAGGATACGCGGGGGCCTACAATGAGCAGTTCTTC. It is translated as CASSLGYAGAYNEQFF.

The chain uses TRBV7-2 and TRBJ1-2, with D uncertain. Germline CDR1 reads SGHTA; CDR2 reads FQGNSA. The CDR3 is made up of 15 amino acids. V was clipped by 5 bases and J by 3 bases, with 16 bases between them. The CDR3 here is CASSASHIQDYGYTF. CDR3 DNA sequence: TGTGCCAGCAGCGCCTCACATATCCAGGACTATGGCTACACCTTC. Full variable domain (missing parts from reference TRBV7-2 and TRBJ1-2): GAGVSQSPSNKVTEKGKDVELRCDPISGHTALYWYRQSLGQGLEFLIYFQGNSAPDKSGLPSDRFSAERTGGSVSTLTIQRTQQEDSAVYLCASSASHIQDYGYTFGSGTRLTVV.

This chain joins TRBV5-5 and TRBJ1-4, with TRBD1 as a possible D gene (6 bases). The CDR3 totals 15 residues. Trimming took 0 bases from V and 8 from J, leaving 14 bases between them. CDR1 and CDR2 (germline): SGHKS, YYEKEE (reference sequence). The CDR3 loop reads CASSLVGGVTEKLFF. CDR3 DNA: TGTGCCAGCAGCTTGGTCGGGGGCGTGACAGAAAAACTGTTTTTT.

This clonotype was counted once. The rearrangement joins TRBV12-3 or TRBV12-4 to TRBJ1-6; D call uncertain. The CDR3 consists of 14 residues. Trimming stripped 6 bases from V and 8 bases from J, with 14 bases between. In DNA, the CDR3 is TGTGCCAGCAGATTACAGAGTTGGGATTCACCCCTCCACTTT. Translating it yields CASRLQSWDSPLHF.

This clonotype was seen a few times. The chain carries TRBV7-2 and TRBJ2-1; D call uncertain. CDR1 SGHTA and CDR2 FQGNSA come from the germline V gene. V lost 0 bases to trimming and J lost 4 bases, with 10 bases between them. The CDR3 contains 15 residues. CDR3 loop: CASSLAGPRYNEQFF. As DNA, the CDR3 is TGTGCCAGCAGCTTAGCTGGCCCCCGGTACAATGAGCAGTTCTTC.

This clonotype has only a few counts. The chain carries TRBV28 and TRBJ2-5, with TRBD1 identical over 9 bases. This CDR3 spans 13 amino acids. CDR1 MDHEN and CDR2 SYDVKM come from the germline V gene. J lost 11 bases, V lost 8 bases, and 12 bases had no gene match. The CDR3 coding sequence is TGTGCCAGCGGGACAGGGAACACTTGGGAGCAGTACTTC. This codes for CASGTGNTWEQYF. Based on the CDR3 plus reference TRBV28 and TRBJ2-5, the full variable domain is DVKVTQSSRYLVKRTGEKVFLECVQDMDHENMFWYRQDPGLGLRLIYFSYDVKMKEKGDIPEGYSVSREKKERFSLILESASTNQTSMYLCASGTGNTWEQYFGPGTRLLVL.

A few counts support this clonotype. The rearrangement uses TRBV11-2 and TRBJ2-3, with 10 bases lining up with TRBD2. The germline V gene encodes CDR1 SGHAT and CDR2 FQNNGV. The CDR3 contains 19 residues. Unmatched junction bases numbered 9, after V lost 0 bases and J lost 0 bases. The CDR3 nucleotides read TGTGCCAGCAGCTTAGATGCCACTAGCGGGACCTATAGCACAGATACGCAGTATTTT. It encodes CASSLDATSGTYSTDTQYF. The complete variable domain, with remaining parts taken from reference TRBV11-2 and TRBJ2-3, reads EAGVAQSPRYKIIEKRQSVAFWCNPISGHATLYWYQQILGQGPKLLIQFQNNGVVDDSQLPKDRFSAERLKGVDSTLKIQPAKLEDSAVYLCASSLDATSGTYSTDTQYFGPGTRLTVL.

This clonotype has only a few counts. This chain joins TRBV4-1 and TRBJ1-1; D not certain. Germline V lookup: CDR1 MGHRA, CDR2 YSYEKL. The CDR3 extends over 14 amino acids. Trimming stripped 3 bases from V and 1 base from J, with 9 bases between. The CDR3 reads CASSQVDTNTEAFF. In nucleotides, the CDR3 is TGCGCCAGCAGCCAGGTCGACACGAACACTGAAGCTTTCTTT.

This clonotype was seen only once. For the CDR3, the DNA is TGTGCCAGCAGCCAATTTAAGGGTCTAAACACTGAAGCTTTCTTT. Its protein product is CASSQFKGLNTEAFF. The V and J genes are TRBV14 and TRBJ1-1; no firm D call. The CDR3 contains 15 residues. V lost 2 bases, J lost 2 bases, and 12 bases lay in between. Germline V CDR1 and CDR2: SGHDN, FVKESK.

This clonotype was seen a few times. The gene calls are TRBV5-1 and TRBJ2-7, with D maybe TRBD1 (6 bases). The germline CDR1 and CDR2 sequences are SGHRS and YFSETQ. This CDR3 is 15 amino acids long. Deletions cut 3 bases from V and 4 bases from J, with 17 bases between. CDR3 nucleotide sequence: TGCGCCAGCAGCTCAGGGGACCAGACAATTTACGAGCAGTACTTC. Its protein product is CASSSGDQTIYEQYF.

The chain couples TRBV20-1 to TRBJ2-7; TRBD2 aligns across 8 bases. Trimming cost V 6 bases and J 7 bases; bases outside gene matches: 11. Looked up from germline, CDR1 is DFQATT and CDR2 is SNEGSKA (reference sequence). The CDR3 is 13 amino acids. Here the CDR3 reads CSADRTSGGEQYF. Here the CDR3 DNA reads TGCAGTGCCGACCGAACCAGCGGGGGTGAGCAGTACTTC.

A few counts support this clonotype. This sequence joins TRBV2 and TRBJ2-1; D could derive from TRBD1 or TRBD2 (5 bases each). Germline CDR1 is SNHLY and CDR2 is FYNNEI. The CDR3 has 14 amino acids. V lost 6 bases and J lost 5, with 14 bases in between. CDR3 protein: CASRGRLFDNEQFF. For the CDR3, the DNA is TGTGCCAGCAGGGGACGCCTATTTGACAATGAGCAGTTCTTC.